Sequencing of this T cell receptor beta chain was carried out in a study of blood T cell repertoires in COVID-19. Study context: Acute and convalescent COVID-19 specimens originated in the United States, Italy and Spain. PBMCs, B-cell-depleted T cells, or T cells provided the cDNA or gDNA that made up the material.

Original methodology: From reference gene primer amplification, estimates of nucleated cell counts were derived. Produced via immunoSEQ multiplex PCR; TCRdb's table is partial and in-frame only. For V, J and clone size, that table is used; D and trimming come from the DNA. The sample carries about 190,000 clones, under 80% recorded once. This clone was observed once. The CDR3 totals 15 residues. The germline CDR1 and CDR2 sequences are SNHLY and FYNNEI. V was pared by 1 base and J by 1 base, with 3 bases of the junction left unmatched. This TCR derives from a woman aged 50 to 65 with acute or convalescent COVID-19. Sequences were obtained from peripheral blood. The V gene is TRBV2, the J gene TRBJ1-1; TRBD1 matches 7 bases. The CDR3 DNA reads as TGTGCCAGCAGTGAAGGGTCAGGGGGGAACACTGAAGCTTTCTTT. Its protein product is CASSEGSGGNTEAFF.